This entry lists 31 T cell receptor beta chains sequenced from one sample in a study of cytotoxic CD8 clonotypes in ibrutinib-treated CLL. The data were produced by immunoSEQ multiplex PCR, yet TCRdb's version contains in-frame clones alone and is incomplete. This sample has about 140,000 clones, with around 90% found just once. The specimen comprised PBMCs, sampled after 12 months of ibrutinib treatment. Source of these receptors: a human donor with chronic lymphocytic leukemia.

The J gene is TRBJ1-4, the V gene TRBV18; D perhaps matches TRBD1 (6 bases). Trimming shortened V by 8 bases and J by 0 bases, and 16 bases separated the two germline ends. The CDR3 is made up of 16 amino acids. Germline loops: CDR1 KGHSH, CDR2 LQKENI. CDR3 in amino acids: CASGPGQTATNEKLFF. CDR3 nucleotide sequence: TGTGCCAGCGGACCGGGACAAACCGCAACTAATGAAAAACTGTTTTTT.

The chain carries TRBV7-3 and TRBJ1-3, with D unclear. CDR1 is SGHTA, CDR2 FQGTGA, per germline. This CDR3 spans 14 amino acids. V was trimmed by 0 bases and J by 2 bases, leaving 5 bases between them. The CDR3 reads CASSLTGTGNTIYF. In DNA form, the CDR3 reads TGTGCCAGCAGCTTAACAGGGACTGGAAACACCATATATTTT.

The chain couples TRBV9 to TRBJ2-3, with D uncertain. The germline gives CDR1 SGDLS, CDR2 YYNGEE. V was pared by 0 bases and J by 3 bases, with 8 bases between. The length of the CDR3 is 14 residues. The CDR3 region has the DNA TGTGCCAGCAGCGTAGAGGTGGGGACAGATACGCAGTATTTT. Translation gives CASSVEVGTDTQYF.

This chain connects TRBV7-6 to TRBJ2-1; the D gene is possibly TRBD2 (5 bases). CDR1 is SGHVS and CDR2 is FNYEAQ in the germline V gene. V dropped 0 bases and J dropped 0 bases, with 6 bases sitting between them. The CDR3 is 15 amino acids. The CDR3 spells CASSLAGSSYNEQFF. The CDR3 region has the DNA TGTGCCAGCAGCTTAGCGGGGAGCTCCTACAATGAGCAGTTCTTC.

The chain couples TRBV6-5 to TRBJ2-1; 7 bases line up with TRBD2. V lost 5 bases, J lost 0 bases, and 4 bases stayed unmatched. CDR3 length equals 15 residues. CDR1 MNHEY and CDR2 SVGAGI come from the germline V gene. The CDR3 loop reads CASSNRDYSYNEQFF. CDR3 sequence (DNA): TGTGCCAGCAGTAACCGGGACTACTCCTACAATGAGCAGTTCTTC.

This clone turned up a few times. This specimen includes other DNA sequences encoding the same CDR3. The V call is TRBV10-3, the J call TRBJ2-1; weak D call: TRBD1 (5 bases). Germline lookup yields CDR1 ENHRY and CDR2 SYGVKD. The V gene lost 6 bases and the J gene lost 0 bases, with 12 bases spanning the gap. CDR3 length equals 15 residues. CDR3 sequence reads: CAIRQDTSSYNEQFF. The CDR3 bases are TGTGCCATCAGGCAGGACACGAGCTCCTACAATGAGCAGTTCTTC.

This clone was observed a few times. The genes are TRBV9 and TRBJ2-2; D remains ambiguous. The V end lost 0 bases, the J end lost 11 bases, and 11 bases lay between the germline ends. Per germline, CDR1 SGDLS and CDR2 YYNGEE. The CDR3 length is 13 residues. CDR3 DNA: TGTGCCAGCAGCGTAGTCCCCAGCGTTGAGCTGTTTTTT. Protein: CASSVVPSVELFF.

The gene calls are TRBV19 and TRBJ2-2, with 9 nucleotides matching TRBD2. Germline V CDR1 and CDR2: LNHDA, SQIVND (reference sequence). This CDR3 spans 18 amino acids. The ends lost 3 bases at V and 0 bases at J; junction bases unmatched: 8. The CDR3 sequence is CASSIPVAGAANTGELFF. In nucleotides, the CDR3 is TGTGCCAGTAGTATCCCGGTAGCGGGAGCGGCGAACACCGGGGAGCTGTTTTTT.

CDR3 protein: CASSLTTGGSTGELFF. The CDR3 DNA reads as TGCGCCAGCAGCTTGACCACAGGGGGGAGCACCGGGGAGCTGTTTTTT. The chain is built from TRBV5-1 and TRBJ2-2, with 8 positions matching TRBD1. From germline, CDR1 is SGHRS and CDR2 YFSETQ. The CDR3 has 16 residues. V lost 1 base to trimming and J lost 4 bases; unmatched junction nucleotides: 6.

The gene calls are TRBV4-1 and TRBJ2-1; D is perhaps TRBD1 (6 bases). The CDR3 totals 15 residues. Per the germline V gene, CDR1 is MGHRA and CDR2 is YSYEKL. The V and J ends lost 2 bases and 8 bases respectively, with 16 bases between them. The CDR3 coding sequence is TGCGCCAGCAGCCAATTGGACAGCCCTGCGGATGAGCAGTTCTTC. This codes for CASSQLDSPADEQFF.

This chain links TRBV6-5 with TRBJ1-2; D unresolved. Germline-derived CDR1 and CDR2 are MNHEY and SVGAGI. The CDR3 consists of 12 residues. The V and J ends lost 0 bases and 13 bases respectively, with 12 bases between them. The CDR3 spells CASSYSGVLSTF. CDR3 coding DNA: TGTGCCAGCAGTTACTCCGGGGTTCTCAGCACCTTC.

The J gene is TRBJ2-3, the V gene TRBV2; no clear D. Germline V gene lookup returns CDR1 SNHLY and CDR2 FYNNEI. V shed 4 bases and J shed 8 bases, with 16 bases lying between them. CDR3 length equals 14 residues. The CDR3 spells CASSGGSVKGTQYF. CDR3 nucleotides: TGTGCCAGCAGTGGGGGTTCTGTCAAAGGTACGCAGTATTTT.

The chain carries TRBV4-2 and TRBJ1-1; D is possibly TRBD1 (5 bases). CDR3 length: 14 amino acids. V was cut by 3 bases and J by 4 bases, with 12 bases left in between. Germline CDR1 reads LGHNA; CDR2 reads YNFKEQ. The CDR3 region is CASSQAGSFTEAFF. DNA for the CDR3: TGTGCCAGCAGCCAGGCAGGGAGTTTCACTGAAGCTTTCTTT.

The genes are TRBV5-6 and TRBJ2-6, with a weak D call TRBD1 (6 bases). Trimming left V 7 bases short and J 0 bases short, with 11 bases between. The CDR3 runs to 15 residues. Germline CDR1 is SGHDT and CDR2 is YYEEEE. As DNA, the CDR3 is TGTGCCAGCCTCGGACAGCACTCTGGGGCCAACGTCCTGACTTTC. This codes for CASLGQHSGANVLTF.

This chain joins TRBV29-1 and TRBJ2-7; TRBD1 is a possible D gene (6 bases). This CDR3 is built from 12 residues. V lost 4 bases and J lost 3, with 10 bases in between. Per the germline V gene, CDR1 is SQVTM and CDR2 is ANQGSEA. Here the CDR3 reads CSVGSRGYEQYF. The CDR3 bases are TGCAGCGTTGGTTCCAGGGGCTACGAGCAGTACTTC.

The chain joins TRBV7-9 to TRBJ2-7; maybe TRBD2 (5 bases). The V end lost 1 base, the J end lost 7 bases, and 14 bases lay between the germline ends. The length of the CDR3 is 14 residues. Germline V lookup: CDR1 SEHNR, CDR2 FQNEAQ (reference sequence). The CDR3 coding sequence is TGTGCCAGCAGCTTAGTTGGCGGGCCGCGAGAGCAGTACTTC. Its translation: CASSLVGGPREQYF.

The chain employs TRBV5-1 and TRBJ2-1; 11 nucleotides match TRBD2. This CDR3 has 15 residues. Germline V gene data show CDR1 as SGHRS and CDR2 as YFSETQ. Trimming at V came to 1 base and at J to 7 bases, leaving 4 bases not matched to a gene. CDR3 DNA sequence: TGCGCCAGCAGCTTGTCGGGACTAGCGGATAATGAGCAGTTCTTC. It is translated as CASSLSGLADNEQFF.

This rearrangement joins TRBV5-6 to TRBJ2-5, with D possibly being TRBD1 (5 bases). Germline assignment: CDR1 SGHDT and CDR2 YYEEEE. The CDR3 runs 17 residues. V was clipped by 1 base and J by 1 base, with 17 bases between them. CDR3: CASSLRFQGRSQETQYF. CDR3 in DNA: TGTGCCAGCAGCTTGCGGTTCCAGGGCAGAAGCCAAGAGACCCAGTACTTC.

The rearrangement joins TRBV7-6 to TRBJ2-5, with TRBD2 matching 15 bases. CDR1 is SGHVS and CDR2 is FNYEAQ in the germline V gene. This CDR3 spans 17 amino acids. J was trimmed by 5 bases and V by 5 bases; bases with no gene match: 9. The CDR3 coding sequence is TGTGCCAGCAGCGCCCGGACTAGCGGGAGGGCTTGGGAGACCCAGTACTTC. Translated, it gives CASSARTSGRAWETQYF. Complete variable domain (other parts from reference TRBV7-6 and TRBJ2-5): GAGVSQSPRYKVTKRGQDVALRCDPISGHVSLYWYRQALGQGPEFLTYFNYEAQQDKSGLPNDRFSAERPEGSISTLTIQRTEQRDSAMYRCASSARTSGRAWETQYFGPGTRLLVL.

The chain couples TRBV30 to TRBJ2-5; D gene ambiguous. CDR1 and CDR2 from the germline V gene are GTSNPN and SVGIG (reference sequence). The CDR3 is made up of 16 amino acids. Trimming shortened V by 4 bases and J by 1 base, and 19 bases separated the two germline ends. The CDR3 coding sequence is TGTGCCTGGAATCCCCTCCGGCAGAAGCTCCAAGAGACCCAGTACTTC. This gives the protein CAWNPLRQKLQETQYF.

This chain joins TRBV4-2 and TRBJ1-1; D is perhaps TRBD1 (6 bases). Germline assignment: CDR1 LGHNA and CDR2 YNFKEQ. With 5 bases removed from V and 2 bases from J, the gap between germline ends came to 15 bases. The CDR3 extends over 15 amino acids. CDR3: CASSRGRGTNTEAFF. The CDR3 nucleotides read TGTGCCAGCAGCAGAGGACGGGGGACAAACACTGAAGCTTTCTTT.

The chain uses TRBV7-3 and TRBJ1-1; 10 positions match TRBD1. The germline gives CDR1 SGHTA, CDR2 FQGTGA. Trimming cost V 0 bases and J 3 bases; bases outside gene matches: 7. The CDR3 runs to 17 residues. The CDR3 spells CASSLTGTGVGYTEAFF. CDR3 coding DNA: TGTGCCAGCAGCTTAACCGGGACAGGGGTTGGATACACTGAAGCTTTCTTT.

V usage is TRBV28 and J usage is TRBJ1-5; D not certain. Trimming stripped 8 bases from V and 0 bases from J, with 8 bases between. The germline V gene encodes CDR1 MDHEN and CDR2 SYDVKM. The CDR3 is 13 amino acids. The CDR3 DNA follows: TGTGCCAGCGGGGTTTATAGCAATCAGCCCCAGCATTTT. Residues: CASGVYSNQPQHF.

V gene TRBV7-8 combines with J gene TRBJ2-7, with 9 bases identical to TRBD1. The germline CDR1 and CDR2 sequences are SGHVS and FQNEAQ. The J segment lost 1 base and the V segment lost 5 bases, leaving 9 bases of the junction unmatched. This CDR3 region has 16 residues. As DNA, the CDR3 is TGTGCCAGCAGCCTAGGAAGTGGGACAGGGTCCTACGAGCAGTACTTC. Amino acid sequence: CASSLGSGTGSYEQYF.

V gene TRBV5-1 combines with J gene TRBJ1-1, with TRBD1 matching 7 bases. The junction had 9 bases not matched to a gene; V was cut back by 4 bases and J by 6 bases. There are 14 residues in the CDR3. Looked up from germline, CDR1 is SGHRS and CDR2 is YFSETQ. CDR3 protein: CASSLDRANAEAFF. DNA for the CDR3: TGCGCCAGCAGCCTAGACAGGGCTAACGCTGAAGCTTTCTTT.

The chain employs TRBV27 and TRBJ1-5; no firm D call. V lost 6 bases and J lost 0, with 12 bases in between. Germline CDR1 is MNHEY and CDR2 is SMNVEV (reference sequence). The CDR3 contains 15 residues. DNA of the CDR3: TGTGCCAGCAGAATTCGTCCGAATAGCAATCAGCCCCAGCATTTT. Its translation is CASRIRPNSNQPQHF.

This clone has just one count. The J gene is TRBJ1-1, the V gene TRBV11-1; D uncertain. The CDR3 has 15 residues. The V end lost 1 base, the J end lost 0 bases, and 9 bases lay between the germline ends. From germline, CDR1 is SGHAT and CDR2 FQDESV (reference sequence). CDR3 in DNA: TGTGCCAGCAGCTTAGAAGCCGGATTGAACACTGAAGCTTTCTTT. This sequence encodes CASSLEAGLNTEAFF.

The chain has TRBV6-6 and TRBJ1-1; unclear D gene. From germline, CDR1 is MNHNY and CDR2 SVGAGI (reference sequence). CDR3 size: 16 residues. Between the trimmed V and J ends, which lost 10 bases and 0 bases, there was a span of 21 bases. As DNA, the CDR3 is TGTGCCAAACCTCGGACCCGCCGGGAGATGAACACTGAAGCTTTCTTT. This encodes CAKPRTRREMNTEAFF.

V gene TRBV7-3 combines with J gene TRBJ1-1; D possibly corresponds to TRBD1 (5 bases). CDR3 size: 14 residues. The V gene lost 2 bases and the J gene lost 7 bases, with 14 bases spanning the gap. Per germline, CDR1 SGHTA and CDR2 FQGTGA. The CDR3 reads CASSLQGLGGEAFF. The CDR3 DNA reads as TGTGCCAGCAGCTTACAGGGCCTCGGGGGTGAAGCTTTCTTT.

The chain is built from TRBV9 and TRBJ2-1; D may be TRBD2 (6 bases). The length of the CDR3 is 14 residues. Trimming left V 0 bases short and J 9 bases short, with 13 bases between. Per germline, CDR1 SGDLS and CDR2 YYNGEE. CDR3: CASSVVGGAGEQFF. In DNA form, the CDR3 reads TGTGCCAGCAGCGTAGTCGGCGGGGCGGGTGAGCAGTTCTTC. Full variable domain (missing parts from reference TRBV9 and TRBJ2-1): DSGVTQTPKHLITATGQRVTLRCSPRSGDLSVYWYQQSLDQGLQFLIQYYNGEERAKGNILERFSAQQFPDLHSELNLSSLELGDSALYFCASSVVGGAGEQFFGPGTRLTVL.

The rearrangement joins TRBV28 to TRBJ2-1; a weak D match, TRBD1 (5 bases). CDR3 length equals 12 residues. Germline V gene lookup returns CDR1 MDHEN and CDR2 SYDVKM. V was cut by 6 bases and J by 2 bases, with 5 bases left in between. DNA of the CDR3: TGTGCCAGCAGGGGGCCCTACAATGAGCAGTTCTTC. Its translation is CASRGPYNEQFF.